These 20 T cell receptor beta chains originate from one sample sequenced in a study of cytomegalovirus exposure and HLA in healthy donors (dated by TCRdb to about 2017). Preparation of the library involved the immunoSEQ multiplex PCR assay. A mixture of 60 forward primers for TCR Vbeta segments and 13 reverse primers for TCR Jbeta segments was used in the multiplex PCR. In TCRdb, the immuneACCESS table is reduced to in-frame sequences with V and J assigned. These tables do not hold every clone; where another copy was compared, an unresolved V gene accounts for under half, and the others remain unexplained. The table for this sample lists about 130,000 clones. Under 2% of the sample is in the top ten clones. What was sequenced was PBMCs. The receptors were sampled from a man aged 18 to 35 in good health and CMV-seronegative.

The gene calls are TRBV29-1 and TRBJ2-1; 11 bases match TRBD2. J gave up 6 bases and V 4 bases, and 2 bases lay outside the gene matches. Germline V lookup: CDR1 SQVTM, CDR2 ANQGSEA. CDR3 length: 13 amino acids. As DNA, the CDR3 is TGCAGCGTTGGACTAGCGGGGACCAATGAGCAGTTCTTC. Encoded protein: CSVGLAGTNEQFF.

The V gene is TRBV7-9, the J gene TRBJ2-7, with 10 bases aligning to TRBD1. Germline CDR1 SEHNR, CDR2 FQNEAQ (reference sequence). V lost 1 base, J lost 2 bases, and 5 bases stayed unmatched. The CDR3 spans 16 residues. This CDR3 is CASSLGRQGATYEQYF. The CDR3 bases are TGTGCCAGCAGCTTAGGGAGACAGGGGGCAACCTACGAGCAGTACTTC. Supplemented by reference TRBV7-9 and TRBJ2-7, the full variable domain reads DTGVSQNPRHKITKRGQNVTFRCDPISEHNRLYWYRQTLGQGPEFLTYFQNEAQLEKSRLLSDRFSAERPKGSFSTLEIQRTEQGDSAMYLCASSLGRQGATYEQYFGPGTRLTVT.

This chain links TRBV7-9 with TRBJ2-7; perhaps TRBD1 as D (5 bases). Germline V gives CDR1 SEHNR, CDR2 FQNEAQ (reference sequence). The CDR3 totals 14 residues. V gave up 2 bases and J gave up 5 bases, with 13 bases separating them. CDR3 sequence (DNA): TGTGCCAGCAGCTTAATTACAGGTGGGGACGAGCAGTACTTC. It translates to CASSLITGGDEQYF. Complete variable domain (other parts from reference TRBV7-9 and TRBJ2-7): DTGVSQNPRHKITKRGQNVTFRCDPISEHNRLYWYRQTLGQGPEFLTYFQNEAQLEKSRLLSDRFSAERPKGSFSTLEIQRTEQGDSAMYLCASSLITGGDEQYFGPGTRLTVT.

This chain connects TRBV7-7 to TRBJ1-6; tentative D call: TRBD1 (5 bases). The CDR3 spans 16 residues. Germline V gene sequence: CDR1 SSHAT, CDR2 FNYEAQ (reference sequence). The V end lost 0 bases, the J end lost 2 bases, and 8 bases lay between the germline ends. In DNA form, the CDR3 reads TGTGCCAGCAGCTTAGCGCAGGGCCCCTATAATTCACCCCTCCACTTT. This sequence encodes CASSLAQGPYNSPLHF.

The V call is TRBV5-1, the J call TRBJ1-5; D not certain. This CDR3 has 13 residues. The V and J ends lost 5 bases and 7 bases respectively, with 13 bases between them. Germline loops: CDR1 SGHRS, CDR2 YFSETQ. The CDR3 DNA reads TGCGCCAGCAGTCCGCGGGGTGACCAGCCCCAGCATTTT. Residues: CASSPRGDQPQHF. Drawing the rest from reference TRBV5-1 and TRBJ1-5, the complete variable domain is KAGVTQTPRYLIKTRGQQVTLSCSPISGHRSVSWYQQTPGQGLQFLFEYFSETQRNKGNFPGRFSGRQFSNSRSEMNVSTLELGDSALYLCASSPRGDQPQHFGDGTRLSIL.

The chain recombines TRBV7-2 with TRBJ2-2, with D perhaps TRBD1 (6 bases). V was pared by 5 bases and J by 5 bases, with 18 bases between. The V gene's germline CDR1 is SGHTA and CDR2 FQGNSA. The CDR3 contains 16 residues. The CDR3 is CASSARRDIRTGELFF. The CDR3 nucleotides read TGTGCCAGCAGCGCGAGACGGGACATCCGAACCGGGGAGCTGTTTTTT. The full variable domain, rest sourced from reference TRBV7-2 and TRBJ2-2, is GAGVSQSPSNKVTEKGKDVELRCDPISGHTALYWYRQSLGQGLEFLIYFQGNSAPDKSGLPSDRFSAERTGGSVSTLTIQRTQQEDSAVYLCASSARRDIRTGELFFGEGSRLTVL.

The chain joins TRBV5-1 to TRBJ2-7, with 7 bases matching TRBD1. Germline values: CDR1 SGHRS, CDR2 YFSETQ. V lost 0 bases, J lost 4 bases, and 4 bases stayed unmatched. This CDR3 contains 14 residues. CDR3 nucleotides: TGCGCCAGCAGCTTGGAAGGCAGGGGGTACGAGCAGTACTTC. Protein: CASSLEGRGYEQYF.

The CDR3 spells CASRETSGGYEQYF. CDR3 nucleotide sequence: TGTGCCAGCAGAGAGACTAGCGGGGGTTACGAGCAGTACTTC. The V and J genes are TRBV2 and TRBJ2-7, with 12 bases fitting TRBD2. Germline CDR1 and CDR2: SNHLY and FYNNEI. This CDR3 comprises 14 residues. Germline trimming cut 6 bases from V and 4 bases from J; bases unmatched to any gene: 4.

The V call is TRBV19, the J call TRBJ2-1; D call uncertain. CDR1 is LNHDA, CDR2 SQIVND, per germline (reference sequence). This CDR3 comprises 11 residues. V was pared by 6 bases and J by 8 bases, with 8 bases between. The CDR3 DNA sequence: TGTGCCAGTAGGGAGTCGGATGAGCAGTTCTTC. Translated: CASRESDEQFF.

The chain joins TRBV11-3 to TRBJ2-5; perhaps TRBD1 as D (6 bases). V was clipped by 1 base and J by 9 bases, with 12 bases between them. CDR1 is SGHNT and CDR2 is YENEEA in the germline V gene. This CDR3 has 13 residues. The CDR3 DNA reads TGTGCCAGCAGCTTAGGTCTGGGGGCGGCCCAGTACTTC. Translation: CASSLGLGAAQYF.

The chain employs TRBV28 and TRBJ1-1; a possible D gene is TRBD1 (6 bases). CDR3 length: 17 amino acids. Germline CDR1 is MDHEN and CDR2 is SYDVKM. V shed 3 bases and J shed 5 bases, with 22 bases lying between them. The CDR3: CASSFYPRGQWGTEAFF. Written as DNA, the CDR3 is TGTGCCAGCAGTTTCTACCCCCGAGGACAGTGGGGAACTGAAGCTTTCTTT.

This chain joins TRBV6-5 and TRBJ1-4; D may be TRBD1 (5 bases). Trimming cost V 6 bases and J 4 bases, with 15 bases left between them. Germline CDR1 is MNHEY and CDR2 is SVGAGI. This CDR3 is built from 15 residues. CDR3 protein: CASSGHRLVNEKLFF. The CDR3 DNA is TGTGCCAGCAGCGGACACAGGCTCGTTAATGAAAAACTGTTTTTT.

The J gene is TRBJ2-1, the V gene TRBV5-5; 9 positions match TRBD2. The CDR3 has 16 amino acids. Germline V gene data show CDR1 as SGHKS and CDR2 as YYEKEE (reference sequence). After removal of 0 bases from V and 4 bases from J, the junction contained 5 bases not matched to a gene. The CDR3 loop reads CASSLGGRAIYNEQFF. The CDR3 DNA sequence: TGTGCCAGCAGCTTGGGCGGGAGGGCGATATACAATGAGCAGTTCTTC.

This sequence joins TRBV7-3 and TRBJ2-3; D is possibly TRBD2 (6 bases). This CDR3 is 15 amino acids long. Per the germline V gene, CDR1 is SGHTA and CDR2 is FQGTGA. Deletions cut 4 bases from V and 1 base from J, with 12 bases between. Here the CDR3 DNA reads TGTGCCAGCAGCTGGTCACCTAGCGGCACAGATACGCAGTATTTT. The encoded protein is CASSWSPSGTDTQYF.

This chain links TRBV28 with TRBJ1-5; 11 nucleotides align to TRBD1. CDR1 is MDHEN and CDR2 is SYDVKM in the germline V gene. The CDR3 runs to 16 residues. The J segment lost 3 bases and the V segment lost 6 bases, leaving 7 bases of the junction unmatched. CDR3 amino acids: CASSWGTGGDNQPQHF. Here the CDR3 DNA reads TGTGCCAGCAGCTGGGGGACAGGGGGAGACAATCAGCCCCAGCATTTT.

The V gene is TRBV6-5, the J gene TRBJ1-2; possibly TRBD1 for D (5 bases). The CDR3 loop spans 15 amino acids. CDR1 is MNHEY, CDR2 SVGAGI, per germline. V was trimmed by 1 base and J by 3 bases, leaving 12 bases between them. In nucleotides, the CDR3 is TGTGCCAGCAGTTACTGGCAGGGTGCTGACTATGGCTACACCTTC. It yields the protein CASSYWQGADYGYTF.

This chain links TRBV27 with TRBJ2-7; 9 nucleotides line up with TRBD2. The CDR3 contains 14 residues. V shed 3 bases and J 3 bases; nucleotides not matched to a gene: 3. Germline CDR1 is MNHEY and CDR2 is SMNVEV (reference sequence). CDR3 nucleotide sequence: TGTGCCAGCAGTTTTACTAGCGGGCGCTACGAGCAGTACTTC. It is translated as CASSFTSGRYEQYF.

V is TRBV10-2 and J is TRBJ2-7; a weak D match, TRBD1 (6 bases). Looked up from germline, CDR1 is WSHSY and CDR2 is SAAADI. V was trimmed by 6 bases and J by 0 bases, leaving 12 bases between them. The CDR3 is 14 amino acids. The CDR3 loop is CASRSGHLSYEQYF. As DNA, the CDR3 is TGCGCCAGCAGGTCGGGACACCTCTCCTACGAGCAGTACTTC.

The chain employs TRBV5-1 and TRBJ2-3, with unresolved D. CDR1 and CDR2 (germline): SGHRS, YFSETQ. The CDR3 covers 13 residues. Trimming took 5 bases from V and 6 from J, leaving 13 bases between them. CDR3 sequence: CASSFPGMDTQYF. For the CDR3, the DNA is TGCGCCAGCAGTTTCCCCGGTATGGATACGCAGTATTTT. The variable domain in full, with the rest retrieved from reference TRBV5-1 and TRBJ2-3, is KAGVTQTPRYLIKTRGQQVTLSCSPISGHRSVSWYQQTPGQGLQFLFEYFSETQRNKGNFPGRFSGRQFSNSRSEMNVSTLELGDSALYLCASSFPGMDTQYFGPGTRLTVL.

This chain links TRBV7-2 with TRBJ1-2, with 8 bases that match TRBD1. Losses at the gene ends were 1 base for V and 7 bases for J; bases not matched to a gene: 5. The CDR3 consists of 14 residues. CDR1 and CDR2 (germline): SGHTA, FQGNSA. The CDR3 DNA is TGTGCCAGCAGCTTAGTTCAGGGGGCGGGTGGCTACACCTTC. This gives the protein CASSLVQGAGGYTF.